This record concerns one T cell receptor (beta chain) sequence. Its specific antigen is unknown. Nothing much larger sits one base from this clone, and base qualities are not available. The cohort was made up of about 610 healthy bone marrow donors. All cohort members were sampled while nominally healthy, although unrecorded immune exposures were likely present. The donor tested CMV seronegative, placing the donor among the roughly 340 seronegative members of the cohort. A peripheral blood sample was collected from each donor, and TCR beta sequencing was performed on peripheral blood mononuclear cells. Genomic DNA was extracted from the blood cell samples with the Qiagen DNeasy Blood Extraction Kit. The junction shows trimming of 3 bases on V and 4 bases on J, plus 10 bases between the germline ends. From its cysteine to its phenylalanine, the CDR3 spans 14 amino acids. The DNA shown is the 42-base CDR3, in frame from base 1. Looking up the germline V gene yields CDR1 WSHSY and CDR2 SAAADI.

This record comes from a study of cytomegalovirus exposure and HLA in healthy donors (dated by TCRdb to about 2017). In terms of the full investigation: In an earlier analysis of about 560 of the donors, approximately 260 Gb of sequence data and some 100 million unique TCR beta sequences from about 179 million T cells were reported. Approximately 310 gigabases of sequencing data and approximately 85 million unique TCR sequences were included in an early release covering about 600 HLA-typed donors. The genetic ancestry cluster associated with self-reported Caucasian donors included 70% to 85% of the 300 to 400 genotyped donors. The aim of the study was to test whether cataloging public T cell receptors could identify signatures of past pathogen exposure. Using immunosequencing, the study profiled T cell repertoires from roughly 650 subjects and related those repertoires to cytomegalovirus serostatus. Besides the first cohort of roughly 700 subjects, a separate validation cohort made up of over a hundred different subjects was used. High-throughput TCR immunosequencing, statistical association of individual TCRs with disease status, and machine learning were combined to predict cytomegalovirus infection status. In a later analysis, previously published TCR beta repertoires from 666 donors were re-analyzed and high-resolution HLA genotyping was added so that TCR occurrence patterns could be studied. Rather than using new phenotypic data, the later analysis identified candidate immune exposures from TCR beta sequences and from how often those sequences occurred across donors. In an earlier analysis of a few hundred of the donors, high-throughput TCR beta sequencing was used to judge whether each TCR beta V gene segment behaved as functional or pseudogenic. Alongside the repertoire data, information on donor age, sex, ethnicity and CMV serostatus was compiled. A later genetic analysis took genome-wide SNP genotypes for 398 of the 666 donors and used that subset as a discovery cohort. All discovery cohort repertoires had been generated on a single sequencing platform. Both class I and class II loci were covered by HLA typing, at four-digit resolution. The number of typed donors differed by locus: about 620-640 for A, B, C, DRB1 and DQB1; approximately 540 for DQA1; 606 for DPA1; and approximately 450 for DPB1. Roughly 5 DR-DQ haplotypes were handled as single units for association and clustering, since linkage in the cohort was strong. Among a few hundred genotyped donors of the cohort, an average of around 240,000 unique TCR beta nucleotide sequences were sequenced per donor, about a sixth of them non-productive.

Here is what the overall study found, with its caveats: For the cohort, immune exposure information was limited to CMV serostatus. Cytomegalovirus status was reported to be diagnosed by the classifier with high specificity and sensitivity in both the original and validation cohorts. In this cohort, only TCR beta chains were sequenced, and detectable features were limited by the absence of alpha or paired-chain data. At a false discovery rate of 0.05, a later analysis linked approximately 18,000 TCR beta sequences to specific HLA alleles. A later analysis reported that several top co-occurrence clusters appeared linked to parvovirus B19, influenza, CMV and Epstein-Barr virus. A later analysis found that most CMV-associated TCR beta chains appeared HLA-restricted, with HLA associations seemingly driven largely by CMV exposure. Strong co-occurrence of HLA alleles, especially DR and DQ, made assigning TCR associations to individual alleles difficult. In a later analysis, TCR association rates were found to vary across HLA loci, with the most associated TCRs seen for DRB1 alleles and the fewest for HLA-C alleles. A few of the identified cytomegalovirus-associated TCR beta chains were confirmed in vitro to be specific for cytomegalovirus antigens. In a later genetic analysis, a missense DCLRE1C variant was associated with V-gene and J-gene trimming of TCR beta chains, and the association was replicated in an independent cohort. In an earlier analysis of more than 450 of the donors, most TCR beta V segments were observed in productive rearrangements about 87% or about 30% of the time, broadly matching IMGT annotations. In the study, 150 to 200 TCR beta chains were listed as associated with cytomegalovirus. The 87-base-pair reads could not distinguish some IMGT-functional V segments, including TRBV6-2 and TRBV6-3, so those segments were excluded. Correlated functional status among segregating V segments might reflect linkage disequilibrium, but an unknown experimental factor could not be ruled out. A further reported finding was that TCR beta sequences accurately predicted the HLA-A and HLA-B alleles for most subjects in the first cohort. The authors suggested that the approach could potentially be generalized to other disease states and immunological phenotypes. The presence/absence analyses assumed that sequencing depth was roughly uniform across donors, and that assumption may not be true. According to a later genetic analysis, donors in an Asian-associated ancestry cluster had fewer N-insertions in productive TCRs than the approximately 630-donor mean. Because HLA typing was missing for some donors at each locus, association tests included only the typed subset. The sequencing pipeline was judged likely to have produced a cluster of highly shared sequence variants as a technical artifact. In a later analysis, HLA-associated TCR beta chains showed more clonal expansion and lower generation probabilities than non-associated chains that were equally common. Across donors, most TCR sequences were observed very rarely, whereas some public TCRs were present in many individuals. Approximately 16 rarely observed V segments, including chromosome 9 orphons, were excluded from the earlier analysis of just under 600 of the donors because counts were too low.

The library was obtained by the immunoSEQ multiplex PCR assay. A mixture of 60 forward primers for TCR Vbeta segments and 13 reverse primers for TCR Jbeta segments was used in the multiplex PCR. The CDR3 region of rearranged TCR beta genes was amplified from genomic DNA by a multiplex PCR assay. The amplified TCR beta libraries were sequenced on the Illumina HiSeq System as 87-base-pair reads. In the paper's pipeline: Across the 670 or so repertoires, a later analysis counted tens of millions of unique TCR beta chains, roughly 11 million of which were shared by at least two donors. Raw reads were error-corrected and collapsed into unique sequences with a nearest-neighbor algorithm that merged closely related sequences to remove PCR and sequencing errors. To assign V, D and J gene segments, CDR3 sequences were aligned to IMGT reference sequences. For a sequence to be retained, a match of at least six nucleotides was required to both a V gene segment and a J gene segment. Rearrangements were classified as productive when the CDR3 lacked stop codons and remained in frame with V and J, and all other rearrangements were classified as non-productive. CDR3 was defined by IMGT convention, running from the second conserved V-encoded cysteine to the conserved J-encoded phenylalanine. Sequences without an unambiguous match to a single V gene segment were excluded from the earlier analysis of several hundred of the donors. In an earlier analysis of approximately 590 of the donors, a V segment was called functional when productive rearrangements were above 56.7%, and segregating when the standard deviation between donors exceeded 5%. To diagnose cytomegalovirus status from the catalog of TCR beta chain sequences, a statistical classification framework was built. In a later analysis, V and J genes were assigned by comparing TCR nucleotide sequences against IMGT/GENE-DB human TR gene sequences. The TCRdist pipeline was used in a later analysis to assign CDR3 sequences and most-parsimonious VDJ recombination scenarios. In a later analysis, every TCR beta chain was defined by the combination of its CDR3 amino acid sequence and its V-gene family, and reads without a unique V-gene family were dropped. As a way to deal with suspected cross-contamination and a sequencing artifact, a later analysis dropped under 600 nucleotide sequences that were highly shared and had low generation probability. A later analysis calculated a clonal expansion index for each public chain from normalized within-repertoire ranks of inferred template counts. Generation probabilities in a later analysis came from a VDJ recombination model fitted to out-of-frame rearrangements, and those results were checked against IGoR. In a later analysis, hypergeometric tests were used to score TCR-TCR, TCR-HLA and TCR-CMV co-occurrence, with a repertoire-size bias correction applied to TCR pairs. A later analysis estimated false discovery rates by permuting HLA or CMV assignments 20 times. A later analysis grouped co-occurring TCRs with DBSCAN, adding TCRdist sequence similarity when clustering within HLA-allele-positive subsets. Repertoires with fewer than 30,000 or more than 120,000 public chains, plus five repertoires with anomalous nucleotide sharing, were excluded from co-occurrence clustering. Here the immuneACCESS table is served through TCRdb, limited to in-frame sequences with V and J called. Missing clones are a known gap in these copies; in checked studies unresolved V genes cover under half, and the rest lacks a known reason. D and trimming come from the DNA, and the V and J calls and clone size come from that table. The sample table contains some 150,000 clones; only one count was recorded for approximately 64% of them. Together, the top ten hold 2% to 3% of the sample.

The sequencing input was PBMCs. The clonotype was recovered from a woman aged 40 to 50 in good health and CMV-seronegative. The sequence joins TRBV10-2 to TRBJ2-1; TRBD1 is perhaps the D gene, given 5 matching bases. CDR3 reads: CASSDKGQYNEQFF. Read as DNA, the sequence is TGCGCCAGCAGTGATAAGGGGCAATACAATGAGCAGTTCTTC.